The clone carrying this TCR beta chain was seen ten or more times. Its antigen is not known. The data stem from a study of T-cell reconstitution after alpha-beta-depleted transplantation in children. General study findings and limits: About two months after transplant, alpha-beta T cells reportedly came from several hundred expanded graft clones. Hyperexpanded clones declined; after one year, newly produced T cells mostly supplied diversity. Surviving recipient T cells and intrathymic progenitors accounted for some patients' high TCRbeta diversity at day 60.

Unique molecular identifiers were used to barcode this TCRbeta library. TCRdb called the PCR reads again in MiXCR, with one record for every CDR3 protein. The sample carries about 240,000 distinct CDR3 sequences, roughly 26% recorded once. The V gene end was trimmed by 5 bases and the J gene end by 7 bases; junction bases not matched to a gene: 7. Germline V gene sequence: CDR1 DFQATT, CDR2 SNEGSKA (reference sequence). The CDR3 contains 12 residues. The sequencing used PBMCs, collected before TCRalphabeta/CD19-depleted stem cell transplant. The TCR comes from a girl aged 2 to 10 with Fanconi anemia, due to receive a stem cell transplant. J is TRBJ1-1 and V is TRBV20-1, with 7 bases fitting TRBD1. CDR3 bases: TGCAGTGCTTCCCTGGACAGGCTTGAAGCTTTCTTT. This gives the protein CSASLDRLEAFF.